The rows below give T cell receptor beta chains drawn from one sample of a study of T cell repertoires in cytomegalovirus infection. These receptors' antigens are unknown. TCRdb re-derived calls from the reads in MiXCR, one entry per CDR3 protein. The data contain roughly 990,000 distinct CDR3 sequences, about 33% of them singletons. Sequenced here: cultured CD8+ T cells from PBMCs, sampled from culture after CMV antigen stimulation. Receptors originate from a human donor in good health (CMV status not recorded). Some clones in this sample may be carry-over from other donors' samples. Both conserved end residues are part of each CDR3. A D gene is named only where the DNA matches it firmly. Clone size is shown for a subset of rows, as once, few, many or a class of expanded clone.

d_call: NA
clone_size: few
v_call: TRBV12-3/TRBV12-4
j_call: TRBJ2-5
cdr3_length: 14
cdr3_nt: TGTGCCAGCAGCCACTGGGCGGACGGAGAGACCCAGTACTTC
cdr3_aa: CASSHWADGETQYF

d_call: TRBD2
clone_size: NA
v_call: TRBV4-1
j_call: TRBJ2-2
cdr3_length: 17
cdr3_nt: TGCGCCAGCACCCTTGGACTAGCGGGGGGGCCGGGCGGGGAGCTGTTTTTT
cdr3_aa: CASTLGLAGGPGGELFF

d_call: NA
clone_size: few
v_call: TRBV6-1
j_call: TRBJ1-2
cdr3_length: 15
cdr3_nt: TGTGCCAGCAGTTACTCTCTGGGAGCTAACTATGGCTACACCTTC
cdr3_aa: CASSYSLGANYGYTF

d_call: NA
clone_size: NA
v_call: TRBV20-1
j_call: TRBJ2-1
cdr3_length: 12
cdr3_nt: TGCAGTGCCAGAAGCCCGGGACTCCACGGATTCTTC
cdr3_aa: CSARSPGLHGFF

d_call: NA
clone_size: few
v_call: TRBV12-3/TRBV12-4
j_call: TRBJ2-5
cdr3_length: 14
cdr3_nt: TGTGCCAGCACCCTCACGGGAGTCACAGAGACCCAGTACTTC
cdr3_aa: CASTLTGVTETQYF

d_call: NA
clone_size: NA
v_call: TRBV5-1
j_call: TRBJ2-1
cdr3_length: 14
cdr3_nt: TGCGCCAGCAGCTTGGTTGTGCCCCACAATGAGCAGTTCTTC
cdr3_aa: CASSLVVPHNEQFF

d_call: NA
clone_size: NA
v_call: TRBV18
j_call: TRBJ1-5
cdr3_length: 15
cdr3_nt: TGTGCCAGCTCACCAGCTACAGGGTTCAATCAGCCCCAGCATTTT
cdr3_aa: CASSPATGFNQPQHF

d_call: NA
clone_size: NA
v_call: TRBV24-1
j_call: TRBJ2-1
cdr3_length: 13
cdr3_nt: TGTGCCACCAGTGATCCCCCCGCTAGTCAGCAGTTCTTC
cdr3_aa: CATSDPPASQQFF

d_call: NA
clone_size: few
v_call: TRBV4-1
j_call: TRBJ2-7
cdr3_length: 14
cdr3_nt: TGCGCCAGCAGCCAAGTCAAGAGCTCCTACGAGCAGTACTTC
cdr3_aa: CASSQVKSSYEQYF

d_call: TRBD2
clone_size: many
v_call: TRBV7-8
j_call: TRBJ2-2
cdr3_length: 18
cdr3_nt: TGTGCCAGCAGCGGAAGGGTTTCGGGGGGGCTTAATACCGGGGAGCTGTTTTTT
cdr3_aa: CASSGRVSGGLNTGELFF

d_call: TRBD1
clone_size: many
v_call: TRBV7-8
j_call: TRBJ2-5
cdr3_length: 16
cdr3_nt: TGTGCCAGCAGCTTAGGGCACAGGGTCAGGGGGGAGACCCAGTACTTC
cdr3_aa: CASSLGHRVRGETQYF

d_call: NA
clone_size: many
v_call: TRBV6-1
j_call: TRBJ1-5
cdr3_length: 17
cdr3_nt: TGTGCCAGCAGTCCCAGAACCCGGGACGTCCAGAATCAGCCCCAGCATTTT
cdr3_aa: CASSPRTRDVQNQPQHF

d_call: NA
clone_size: many
v_call: TRBV7-3
j_call: TRBJ2-1
cdr3_length: 13
cdr3_nt: TGTGCCAGCAGCCCCCTGGGTAACAATGAGCAGTTCTTC
cdr3_aa: CASSPLGNNEQFF

d_call: NA
clone_size: NA
v_call: TRBV6-2/TRBV6-3
j_call: TRBJ2-3
cdr3_length: 14
cdr3_nt: TGTGCCAGCAGTTACTCGCAGCGTCCAGATACGCAGTATTTT
cdr3_aa: CASSYSQRPDTQYF

d_call: NA
clone_size: once
v_call: TRBV7-2
j_call: TRBJ1-2
cdr3_length: 13
cdr3_nt: TGTGCCAGCAGCTTTGTAGGGGATGACGGCTACACCTTC
cdr3_aa: CASSFVGDDGYTF

d_call: NA
clone_size: NA
v_call: TRBV5-1
j_call: TRBJ2-7
cdr3_length: 13
cdr3_nt: TGCGCCAGCAGACCAGACAGTACCTACGAGCAGTACTTC
cdr3_aa: CASRPDSTYEQYF

d_call: NA
clone_size: few
v_call: TRBV11-1
j_call: TRBJ2-3
cdr3_length: 17
cdr3_nt: TGTGCCAGCAGCTTAGGGGATAGCGGTGATCCCACAGATACGCAGTATTTT
cdr3_aa: CASSLGDSGDPTDTQYF

d_call: NA
clone_size: few
v_call: TRBV15
j_call: TRBJ1-1
cdr3_length: 13
cdr3_nt: TGTGCCACCAGCATCGCTGGGAACACTGAAGCTTTCTTT
cdr3_aa: CATSIAGNTEAFF

d_call: TRBD1
clone_size: few
v_call: TRBV12-3/TRBV12-4
j_call: TRBJ1-3
cdr3_length: 20
cdr3_nt: TGTGCCAGCAGGGGACTCTTAGGACAGGGGGCGCGCGGCTCTGGAAACACCATATATTTT
cdr3_aa: CASRGLLGQGARGSGNTIYF

d_call: NA
clone_size: NA
v_call: TRBV7-9
j_call: TRBJ1-1
cdr3_length: 16
cdr3_nt: TGTGCCAGCAGCTCTACTCCGGGACACCAGAACACTGAAGCTTTCTTT
cdr3_aa: CASSSTPGHQNTEAFF

d_call: NA
clone_size: many
v_call: TRBV6-4
j_call: TRBJ2-1
cdr3_length: 13
cdr3_nt: TGTGCCAGCAGTGAGAAGGATTCAAATGAGCAGTTCTTC
cdr3_aa: CASSEKDSNEQFF

d_call: NA
clone_size: few
v_call: TRBV7-9
j_call: TRBJ2-2
cdr3_length: 15
cdr3_nt: TGTGCCAGCAGCCCCCAGGGGGGGAACGCCGGGGAGCTGTTTTTT
cdr3_aa: CASSPQGGNAGELFF

d_call: TRBD1
clone_size: NA
v_call: TRBV7-2
j_call: TRBJ1-2
cdr3_length: 19
cdr3_nt: TGTGCCAGCAGCGCGCCCGATGGACAGGGGACCCTGAATAACTATGGCTACACCTTC
cdr3_aa: CASSAPDGQGTLNNYGYTF

d_call: NA
clone_size: NA
v_call: TRBV7-2
j_call: TRBJ2-1
cdr3_length: 15
cdr3_nt: TGTGCCAGCAGCTTCGGGGGCCTGTGGTACAATGAGCAGTTCTTC
cdr3_aa: CASSFGGLWYNEQFF

d_call: NA
clone_size: NA
v_call: TRBV7-3
j_call: TRBJ1-1
cdr3_length: 13
cdr3_nt: TGTGCCAGCAGCTCAACCAATTACACTGAAGCTTTCTTT
cdr3_aa: CASSSTNYTEAFF

d_call: TRBD1
clone_size: few
v_call: TRBV29-1
j_call: TRBJ1-5
cdr3_length: 14
cdr3_nt: TGCAGCGTTGGGACAGGATATAGCAATCAGCCCCAGCATTTT
cdr3_aa: CSVGTGYSNQPQHF